Given below is one TCR beta chain in context. Its antigen has not been determined. No base quality information exists; no much larger clone differs at one position. The data originate from a study of shared clonotypes between healthy human individuals (dated by TCRdb to the early 2020s). In terms of the full investigation: The cohort comprised two women and three men aged 18 to 49 years. For each donor, three plates each were used for CD4 naive and CD4 memory, two plates were used for CD8 naive, and one plate was used for CD8 memory. To estimate repertoire size and how much clonotypes are shared between individuals, the study performed deep sequencing of blood TCR repertoires from a handful of healthy adults. Different laboratories and diverse techniques were used to prepare libraries and sequence TCR repertoires, to increase sequencing depth and limit assay-specific biases. Per donor, leukapheresis produced somewhere between about 0.94 and 9 billion PBMCs.

Overall study results and their limits: Naive subsets generally had larger estimated clonotype richness than memory subsets. Incomplete sequencing was indicated by rarefaction of sorted-subset datasets, despite the large sequencing depth. Sampling was restricted to blood, and TCR repertoires in tissue are likely to differ from TCR repertoires in blood. Pairwise subsampling indicated that sequencing depth was expected to affect the degree of clonotype sharing among donors. Across several donors, around 5% of naive CD4, roughly 3.5% of naive CD8, about 2.3% of memory CD4, and under 0.45% of memory CD8 clonotypes were shared. The genetic and exposure-history diversity represented was limited by the small number of donors. Compared with non-shared clonotypes, clonotypes shared by all four sorted-subset donors had higher generation probabilities.

Using the deep immunoSEQ assay, TCR CDR3 regions were amplified from genomic DNA by multiplex PCR. Genomic DNA extracted from each cell subset was distributed evenly over all wells of several immunoSEQ 96-well plates, and each plate served as one replicate. For sorted subsets, approximately 200 ng of genomic DNA, equivalent to roughly 30,000 T cell genomes, went into each replicate PCR. Purified libraries were measured with a Qubit 3.0 fluorometer, size-checked on a Bioanalyzer 2100, and measured again with the KAPA Library Quantification kit. A separate single-read 150-cycle Illumina NextSeq 550 flow cell was used to sequence each immunoSEQ 96-well plate. For the original study's pipeline: Because the immunoSEQ output held only junctional sequences and lacked quality scores, the filtering could not match the filtering applied to full-length reads. To assign V/J genes and CDR3, sequences were annotated using PyIR, a Python wrapper for IgBLAST v1.9, with IMGT germline references. Reads with weak V/J assignments (E-value above 1e-6), missing CDR3, stop codons, out-of-frame junctions, or ambiguous translated residues were removed. V3J clonotypes were defined as sequences sharing the same inferred V gene, J gene, and CDR3 amino acid sequence. The percentage overlap between two repertoires was calculated by dividing the number of shared unique clonotypes by the size of the smaller repertoire. RTK rarefaction, the Chao1 estimator, and Recon v2.1 estimates of unobserved clonotypes were used to assess repertoire richness. For all TCRbeta clonotypes obtained by the gDNA method from several donors, generation probabilities were computed with OLGA. The table comes from immuneACCESS by way of TCRdb, which keeps in-frame sequences with V and J called. Part of the clones is missing from these tables; in studies checked, under half for an unresolved V gene and the rest for unknown reasons. V and J calls and clone size are those listed in that table; D and trimming were worked out from the DNA. A total of roughly 1 million clones appear in this sample, under 80% of them only once. The ten biggest clones cover approximately 1.5% of the sample.

The CDR3 covers 14 residues, taking in both the cysteine and the phenylalanine. Only CDR3 DNA remains: 42 bases, in frame from the first base. V drops 6 bases and J drops 0 bases, leaving 12 bases in between. The germline V gene specifies SGHTA as CDR1 and FQGNSA as CDR2. The donors were healthy, HIV-negative adults with no recently reported acute infections or vaccinations. Only Caucasian adults living in Nashville, Tennessee, USA were represented among the donors. CD4+ T cells were enriched through magnetic negative selection, after which naive cells were positively selected on CD45RA and the remaining negative fraction served as the memory subset. Blood was obtained by leukapheresis, after which PBMCs were separated by Ficoll-Histopaque density gradient centrifugation and cryopreserved in liquid nitrogen vapor phase. Analytical flow cytometry was used to check the purity and quantity of each magnetically sorted T cell population. From each sorted fraction, genomic DNA was isolated and quantified by UV absorbance on a Nanodrop 2000c.

Sequencing input: memory CD4+ T cells sorted from blood. The cell subset or site label on this specimen signifies: CD45RA-negative fraction. The chain is encoded by TRBV7-2 joined to TRBJ2-7; tentative D gene TRBD2, with 6 bases matching. The receptor comes from a man younger than 35 in good health. Read as DNA, the sequence is TGTGCCAGCAGGCCCGGGAGTTCCTCCTACGAGCAGTACTTC. This codes for CASRPGSSSYEQYF.